This T cell receptor beta chain was sequenced during a study of T-cell reconstitution after alpha-beta-depleted transplantation in children. Whole-study findings and limits: Where alpha-beta T cells came from about two months after transplant was reportedly several hundred expanded graft clones. The study traced high day-60 TCRbeta diversity in some patients to surviving recipient T cells and thymic progenitors. Most T-cell counts and diversity one year after the transplant came from T cells that were newly produced.

Unique molecular identifiers were incorporated into the prepared TCRbeta library. MiXCR, run by TCRdb on the PCR reads, gives a single entry per CDR3 protein. This table has 500,000 to 650,000 distinct CDR3 sequences, about an eighth appearing once. This clonotype was counted ten times or more. Antigen specificity is unknown. The CDR3 loop spans 17 amino acids. Trimming took off 6 bases at V and 0 bases at J, with 20 bases between the two ends. CDR1 and CDR2 (germline): SEHNR, FQNEAQ (reference sequence). The rearrangement links TRBV7-9 to TRBJ1-1; no clear D. This receptor was obtained from a male patient younger than 18 who had a stem cell transplant for acute myeloid leukemia, so the T cells may come from the graft donor. The sequenced sample was PBMCs, mostly from graft donor cells, obtained 360 days after TCRalphabeta/CD19-depleted stem cell transplant. CDR3 amino acids: CASRASPVVTMNTEAFF. In nucleotides, the CDR3 is TGTGCCAGCAGGGCGAGTCCTGTAGTTACCATGAACACTGAAGCTTTCTTT.